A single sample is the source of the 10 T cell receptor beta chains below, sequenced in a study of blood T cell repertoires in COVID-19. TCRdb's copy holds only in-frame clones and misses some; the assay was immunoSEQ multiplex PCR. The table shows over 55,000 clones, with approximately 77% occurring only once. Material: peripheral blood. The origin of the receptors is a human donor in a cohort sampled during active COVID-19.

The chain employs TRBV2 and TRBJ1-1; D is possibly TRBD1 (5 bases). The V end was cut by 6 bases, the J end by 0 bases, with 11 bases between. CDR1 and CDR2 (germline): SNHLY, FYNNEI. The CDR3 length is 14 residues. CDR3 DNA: TGTGCCAGCAGCCTGGCAGGGTTGAACACTGAAGCTTTCTTT. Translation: CASSLAGLNTEAFF.

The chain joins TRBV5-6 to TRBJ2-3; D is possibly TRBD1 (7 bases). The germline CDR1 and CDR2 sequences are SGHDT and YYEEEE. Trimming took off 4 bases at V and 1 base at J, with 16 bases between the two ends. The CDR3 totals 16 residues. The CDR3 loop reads CASSIYRGGGTDTQYF. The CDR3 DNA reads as TGTGCCAGCAGCATCTACAGGGGAGGTGGCACAGATACGCAGTATTTT.

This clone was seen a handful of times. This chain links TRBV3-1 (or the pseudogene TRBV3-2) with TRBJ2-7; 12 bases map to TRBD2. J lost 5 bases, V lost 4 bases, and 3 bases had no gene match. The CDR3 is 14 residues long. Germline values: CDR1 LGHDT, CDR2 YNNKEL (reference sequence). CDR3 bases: TGTGCCAGCAGCCCCGGACTAGCGGGGCACGAGCAGTACTTC. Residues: CASSPGLAGHEQYF.

The DNA for the CDR3 is TGTGCCAGCTCACCGGGCCATGGACAGCCCCAGCATTTT. Its protein product is CASSPGHGQPQHF. The V gene is TRBV18, the J gene TRBJ1-5; D gene unclear. V lost 3 bases and J lost 7, with 10 bases in between. Germline assignment: CDR1 KGHSH and CDR2 LQKENI. The CDR3 covers 13 residues.

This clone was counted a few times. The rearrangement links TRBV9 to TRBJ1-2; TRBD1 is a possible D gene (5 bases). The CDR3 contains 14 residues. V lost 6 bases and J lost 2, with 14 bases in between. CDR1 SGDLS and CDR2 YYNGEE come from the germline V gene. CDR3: CASTPDQGNYGYTF. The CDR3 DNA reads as TGTGCCAGCACACCCGACCAGGGAAACTATGGCTACACCTTC.

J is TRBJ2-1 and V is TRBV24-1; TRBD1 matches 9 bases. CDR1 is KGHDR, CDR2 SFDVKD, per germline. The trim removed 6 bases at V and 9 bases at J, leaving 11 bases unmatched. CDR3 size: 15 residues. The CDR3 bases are TGTGCCACCAGTACCTCGGGACAGGGTCCGATTGAGCAGTTCTTC. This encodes CATSTSGQGPIEQFF.

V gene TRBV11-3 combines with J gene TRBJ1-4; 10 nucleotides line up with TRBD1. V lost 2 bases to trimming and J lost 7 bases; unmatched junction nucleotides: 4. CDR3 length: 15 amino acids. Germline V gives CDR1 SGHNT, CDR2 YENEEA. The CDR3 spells CASSLPGQGGEKLFF. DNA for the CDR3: TGTGCCAGCAGCTTACCTGGACAGGGGGGTGAAAAACTGTTTTTT.

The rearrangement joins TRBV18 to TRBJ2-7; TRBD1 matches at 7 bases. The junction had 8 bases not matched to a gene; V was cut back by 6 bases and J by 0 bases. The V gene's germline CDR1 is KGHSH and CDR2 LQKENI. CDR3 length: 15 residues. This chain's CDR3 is CASSFDRASSYEQYF. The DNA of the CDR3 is TGTGCCAGCTCGTTTGACAGGGCCAGCTCCTACGAGCAGTACTTC. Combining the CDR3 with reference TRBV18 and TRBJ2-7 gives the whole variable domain NAGVMQNPRHLVRRRGQEARLRCSPMKGHSHVYWYRQLPEEGLKFMVYLQKENIIDESGMPKERFSAEFPKEGPSILRIQQVVRGDSAAYFCASSFDRASSYEQYFGPGTRLTVT.

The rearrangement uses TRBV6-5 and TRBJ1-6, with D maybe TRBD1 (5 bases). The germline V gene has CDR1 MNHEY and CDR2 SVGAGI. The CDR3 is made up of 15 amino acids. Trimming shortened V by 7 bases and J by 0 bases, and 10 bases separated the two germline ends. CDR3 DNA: TGTGCCAGCAAAGGAGACAGCTCCTATAATTCACCCCTCCACTTT. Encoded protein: CASKGDSSYNSPLHF.

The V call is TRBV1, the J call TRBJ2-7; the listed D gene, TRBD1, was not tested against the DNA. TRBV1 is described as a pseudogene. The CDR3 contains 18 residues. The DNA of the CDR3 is TGCACCAGCAGCCTGGGACAGGGGGCAAAATGCGGGATCTACGAGCAGTACTTC. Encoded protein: CTSSLGQGAKCGIYEQYF.